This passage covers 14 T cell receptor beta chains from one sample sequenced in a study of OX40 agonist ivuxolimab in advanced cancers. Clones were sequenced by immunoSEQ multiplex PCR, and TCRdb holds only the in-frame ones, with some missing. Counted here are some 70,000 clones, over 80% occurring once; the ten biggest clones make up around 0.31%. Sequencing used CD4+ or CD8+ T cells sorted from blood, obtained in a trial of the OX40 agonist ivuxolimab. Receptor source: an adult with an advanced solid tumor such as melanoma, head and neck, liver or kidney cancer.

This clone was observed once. CDR3 sequence: CASSLTRYEQYF. The DNA for the CDR3 is TGTGCCAGCAGTTTAACCCGCTACGAGCAGTACTTC. This sequence joins TRBV2 and TRBJ2-7, with unresolved D. Germline V gene sequence: CDR1 SNHLY, CDR2 FYNNEI. This CDR3 spans 12 amino acids. V was cut by 5 bases and J by 3 bases, with 8 bases left in between. Full variable domain (remainder filled in from reference TRBV2 and TRBJ2-7): EPEVTQTPSHQVTQMGQEVILRCVPISNHLYFYWYRQILGQKVEFLVSFYNNEISEKSEIFDDQFSVERPDGSNFTLKIRSTKLEDSAMYFCASSLTRYEQYFGPGTRLTVT.

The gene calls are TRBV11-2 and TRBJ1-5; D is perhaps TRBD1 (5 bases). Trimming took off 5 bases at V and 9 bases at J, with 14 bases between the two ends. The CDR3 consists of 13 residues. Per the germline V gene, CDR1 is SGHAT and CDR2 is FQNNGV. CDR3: CASSPGARSPQHF. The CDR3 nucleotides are TGTGCCAGCAGCCCTGGGGCCAGATCGCCCCAGCATTTT.

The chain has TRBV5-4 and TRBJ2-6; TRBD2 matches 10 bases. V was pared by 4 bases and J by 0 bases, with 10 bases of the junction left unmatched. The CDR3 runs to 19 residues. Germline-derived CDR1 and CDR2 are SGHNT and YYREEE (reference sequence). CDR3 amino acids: CASSPPSLAGPSGANVLTF. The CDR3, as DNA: TGTGCCAGCAGCCCGCCCTCACTAGCGGGACCCTCTGGGGCCAACGTCCTGACTTTC. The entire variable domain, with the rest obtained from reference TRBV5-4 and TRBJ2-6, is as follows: ETGVTQSPTHLIKTRGQQVTLRCSSQSGHNTVSWYQQALGQGPQFIFQYYREEENGRGNFPPRFSGLQFPNYSSELNVNALELDDSALYLCASSPPSLAGPSGANVLTFGAGSRLTVL.

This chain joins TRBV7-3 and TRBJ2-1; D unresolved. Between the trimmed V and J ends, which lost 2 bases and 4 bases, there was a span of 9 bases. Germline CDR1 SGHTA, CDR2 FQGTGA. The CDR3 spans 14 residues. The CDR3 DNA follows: TGTGCCAGCAGCTTAGGTACGGTTTACAATGAGCAGTTCTTC. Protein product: CASSLGTVYNEQFF.

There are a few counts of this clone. CDR3 sequence reads: CASTLRGDASTDTQYF. DNA of the CDR3: TGTGCCAGCACCCTTAGAGGCGATGCTAGCACAGATACGCAGTATTTT. The gene calls are TRBV5-4 and TRBJ2-3, with D uncertain. In germline, CDR1 is SGHNT, CDR2 YYREEE (reference sequence). Trimming removed 6 bases at V and 0 bases at J, with 17 bases between. The CDR3 runs to 16 residues.

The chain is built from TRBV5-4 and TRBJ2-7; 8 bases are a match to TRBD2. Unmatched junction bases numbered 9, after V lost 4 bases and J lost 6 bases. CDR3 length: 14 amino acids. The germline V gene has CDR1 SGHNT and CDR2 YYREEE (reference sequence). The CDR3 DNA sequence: TGTGCCAGCAGCCTTAGCGGGAATAGGGGCGAGCAGTACTTC. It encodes CASSLSGNRGEQYF.

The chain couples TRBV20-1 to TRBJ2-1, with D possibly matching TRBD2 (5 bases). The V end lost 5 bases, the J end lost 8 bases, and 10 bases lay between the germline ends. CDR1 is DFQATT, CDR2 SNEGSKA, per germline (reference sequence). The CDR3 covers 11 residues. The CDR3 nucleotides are TGCAGTGCTGGACGGACTTATGAGCAGTTCTTC. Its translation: CSAGRTYEQFF.

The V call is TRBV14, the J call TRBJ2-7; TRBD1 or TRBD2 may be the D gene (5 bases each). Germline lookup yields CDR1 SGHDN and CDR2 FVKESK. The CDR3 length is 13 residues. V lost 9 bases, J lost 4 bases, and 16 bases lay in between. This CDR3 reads CASQTTRGYEQYF. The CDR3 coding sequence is TGTGCCAGTCAAACGACGAGGGGATACGAGCAGTACTTC.

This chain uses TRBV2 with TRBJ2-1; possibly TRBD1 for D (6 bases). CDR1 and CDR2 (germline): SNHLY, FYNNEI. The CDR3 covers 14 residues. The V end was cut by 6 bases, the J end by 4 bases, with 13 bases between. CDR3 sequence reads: CASRKVGQYNEQFF. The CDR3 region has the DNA TGTGCCAGCAGGAAAGTAGGACAGTACAATGAGCAGTTCTTC. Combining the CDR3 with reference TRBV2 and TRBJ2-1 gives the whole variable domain EPEVTQTPSHQVTQMGQEVILRCVPISNHLYFYWYRQILGQKVEFLVSFYNNEISEKSEIFDDQFSVERPDGSNFTLKIRSTKLEDSAMYFCASRKVGQYNEQFFGPGTRLTVL.

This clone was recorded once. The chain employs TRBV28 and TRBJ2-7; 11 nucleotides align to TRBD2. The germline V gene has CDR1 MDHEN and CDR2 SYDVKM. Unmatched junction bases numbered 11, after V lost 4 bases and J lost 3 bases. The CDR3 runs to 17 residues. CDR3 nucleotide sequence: TGTGCCAGCAGTTATGTCATAGCGGGAGGGCCCAACTACGAGCAGTACTTC. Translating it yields CASSYVIAGGPNYEQYF.

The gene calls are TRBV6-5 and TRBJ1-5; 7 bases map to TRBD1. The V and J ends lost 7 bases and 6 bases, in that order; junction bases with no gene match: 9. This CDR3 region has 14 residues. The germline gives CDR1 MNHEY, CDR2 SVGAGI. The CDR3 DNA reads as TGTGCCAGCACGGCCAACAGGGGTTCTCAGCCCCAGCATTTT. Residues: CASTANRGSQPQHF.

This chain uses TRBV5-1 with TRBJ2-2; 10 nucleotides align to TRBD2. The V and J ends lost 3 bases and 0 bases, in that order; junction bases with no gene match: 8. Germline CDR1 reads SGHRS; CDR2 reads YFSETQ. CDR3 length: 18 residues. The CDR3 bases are TGCGCCAGCAGCTCGGGACTAGCGTGGGGTGCGAACACCGGGGAGCTGTTTTTT. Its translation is CASSSGLAWGANTGELFF.

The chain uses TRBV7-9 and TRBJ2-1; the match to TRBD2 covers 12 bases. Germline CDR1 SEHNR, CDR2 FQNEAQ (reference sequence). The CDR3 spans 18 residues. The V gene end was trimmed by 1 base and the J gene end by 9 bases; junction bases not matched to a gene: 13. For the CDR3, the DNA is TGTGCCAGCAGCTTAGACCGGGGGGCTAGCGGGAGGGTACTTGAGCAGTTCTTC. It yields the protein CASSLDRGASGRVLEQFF.

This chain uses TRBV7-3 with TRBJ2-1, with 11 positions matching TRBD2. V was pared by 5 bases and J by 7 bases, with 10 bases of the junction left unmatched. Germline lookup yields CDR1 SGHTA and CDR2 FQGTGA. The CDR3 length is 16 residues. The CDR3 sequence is CASSPATSGTRNEQFF. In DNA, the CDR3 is TGTGCCAGCAGCCCGGCGACTAGCGGGACTCGTAATGAGCAGTTCTTC.